A single sample gave rise to the 11 T cell receptor beta chains below, sequenced in a study of blood T cell repertoires in COVID-19. TCRdb's table, derived via immunoSEQ multiplex PCR, lists solely in-frame clones and lacks some. Counted here are fewer than 250,000 clones, roughly 80% occurring once; the ten biggest clones make up over 10%. The sequenced material came from peripheral blood. These TCRs come from a woman aged 45-65 years with acute or convalescent COVID-19.

The genes are TRBV27 and TRBJ1-6; D unclear. Germline loops: CDR1 MNHEY, CDR2 SMNVEV (reference sequence). The CDR3 spans 14 residues. The V and J ends lost 0 bases and 9 bases respectively, with 9 bases between them. CDR3 bases: TGTGCCAGCAGTTTATCGATTCGGAGTTCACCCCTCCACTTT. Residues: CASSLSIRSSPLHF.

This clone has at least ten counts. The rearrangement uses TRBV3-1 (or the pseudogene TRBV3-2) and TRBJ2-7; D unclear. This CDR3 is built from 13 residues. Trimming removed 1 base at V and 5 bases at J, with 9 bases between. CDR1 is LGHDT and CDR2 is YNNKEL in the germline V gene (reference sequence). DNA of the CDR3: TGTGCCAGCAGCCAAGGTCTAGTAGACGAGCAGTACTTC. Translated: CASSQGLVDEQYF.

The chain links TRBV5-4 to TRBJ2-3; 10 bases match TRBD2. CDR3 length: 19 residues. V gave up 4 bases and J gave up 4 bases; unmatched junction bases: 18. Germline CDR1 SGHNT, CDR2 YYREEE (reference sequence). The CDR3 spells CASSRGFSGGPTVADTQYF. The CDR3 coding sequence is TGTGCCAGCAGCCGTGGCTTTAGCGGGGGGCCGACGGTTGCAGATACGCAGTATTTT.

The V call is TRBV28, the J call TRBJ2-1; 8 nucleotides match TRBD2. Germline CDR1 reads MDHEN; CDR2 reads SYDVKM. Trimming at V came to 8 bases and at J to 4 bases, leaving 10 bases not matched to a gene. This CDR3 is built from 15 residues. The CDR3 is CASRPDRGGYNEQFF. In DNA, the CDR3 is TGTGCCAGCCGGCCGGACCGCGGGGGGTACAATGAGCAGTTCTTC. The complete variable domain, with remaining parts taken from reference TRBV28 and TRBJ2-1, reads DVKVTQSSRYLVKRTGEKVFLECVQDMDHENMFWYRQDPGLGLRLIYFSYDVKMKEKGDIPEGYSVSREKKERFSLILESASTNQTSMYLCASRPDRGGYNEQFFGPGTRLTVL.

This clone was observed a few times. The chain combines TRBV9 with TRBJ2-2; 9 bases are a match to TRBD2. CDR3 length: 14 residues. J lost 9 bases, V lost 6 bases, and 9 bases had no gene match. Germline V gene data show CDR1 as SGDLS and CDR2 as YYNGEE. The CDR3 region has the DNA TGTGCCAGCAATACGGCGGGAGGGCCCAGGGAGCTGTTTTTT. It is translated as CASNTAGGPRELFF.

This clone was seen only once. This chain links TRBV19 with TRBJ2-1; a weak D match, TRBD1 (6 bases). In germline, CDR1 is LNHDA, CDR2 SQIVND (reference sequence). The CDR3 totals 14 residues. Trimming shortened V by 4 bases and J by 9 bases, and 16 bases separated the two germline ends. CDR3 amino acids: CASSTPTGKREQFF. DNA for the CDR3: TGTGCCAGTAGTACCCCAACAGGGAAGCGTGAGCAGTTCTTC.

This chain connects TRBV9 to TRBJ2-3, with D unclear. CDR1 and CDR2 (germline): SGDLS, YYNGEE. CDR3 length equals 13 residues. Deletions cut 0 bases from V and 7 bases from J, with 9 bases between. CDR3 protein: CASSVGQENTQYF. The CDR3 DNA follows: TGTGCCAGCAGCGTAGGCCAAGAGAATACGCAGTATTTT.

J is TRBJ2-1 and V is TRBV11-2, with TRBD1 matching 7 bases. The CDR3 has 13 residues. Germline V lookup: CDR1 SGHAT, CDR2 FQNNGV. Losses at the gene ends were 5 bases for V and 7 bases for J; bases not matched to a gene: 5. This CDR3 reads CASSPDRPNEQFF. The DNA for the CDR3 is TGTGCCAGCAGCCCGGACAGGCCGAATGAGCAGTTCTTC.

This chain connects TRBV11-2 to TRBJ2-1, with 10 bases matching TRBD1. Trimming took 3 bases from V and 4 from J; bases not matched to a gene: 3. The CDR3 loop spans 15 amino acids. CDR1 is SGHAT and CDR2 is FQNNGV in the germline V gene. The CDR3 DNA follows: TGTGCCAGCAGCTTCCGACAGGGGGCTTACAATGAGCAGTTCTTC. It translates to CASSFRQGAYNEQFF. The whole variable domain, filled in from reference TRBV11-2 and TRBJ2-1, reads EAGVAQSPRYKIIEKRQSVAFWCNPISGHATLYWYQQILGQGPKLLIQFQNNGVVDDSQLPKDRFSAERLKGVDSTLKIQPAKLEDSAVYLCASSFRQGAYNEQFFGPGTRLTVL.

The V call is TRBV7-9, the J call TRBJ2-3, with 7 bases fitting TRBD2. The CDR3 contains 14 residues. Per the germline V gene, CDR1 is SEHNR and CDR2 is FQNEAQ (reference sequence). Trimming cost V 3 bases and J 6 bases; bases outside gene matches: 6. The CDR3 sequence is CASSFWGRGDTQYF. The CDR3 region has the DNA TGTGCCAGCAGCTTCTGGGGGAGGGGTGATACGCAGTATTTT.

This clone showed up just once. The chain uses TRBV7-8 and TRBJ2-7; 14 bases align to TRBD2. CDR3 length equals 15 residues. Germline CDR1 reads SGHVS; CDR2 reads FQNEAQ. With 3 bases clipped from V and 7 bases from J, the junction kept 5 bases outside the gene matches. The CDR3 sequence: CASSFGLAGGIEQYF. CDR3 in DNA: TGTGCCAGCAGCTTCGGACTAGCGGGGGGCATTGAGCAGTACTTC.